This TCR beta chain was observed in a study of regulatory T cells in long-lasting Graves disease. As for the study in general: The study enrolled newly diagnosed Graves' patients on antithyroid drugs under 3 months.

The time point here: newly diagnosed GD, antithyroid drugs for less than 3 months. The TCR library used RNA extracted from PBMCs. Building the TCR beta libraries relied on iRepertoire HTBI primers, and CDR3 regions underwent Arm-PCR. TCRdb called the multiplex PCR reads again in MiXCR, with one record for every CDR3 protein. The data contain a few hundred thousand distinct CDR3 sequences, about 10% of them singletons. V was clipped by 0 bases and J by 5 bases, with 14 bases between them. The CDR3 extends over 15 amino acids. Germline values: CDR1 SGDLS, CDR2 YYNGEE. This clonotype was counted many times. These same data were also listed under a study on T cells in Graves' hyperthyroidism and ophthalmopathy. That study reports: When the TCR CDR3 underwent first-round RT-PCR, the HTBI primer set was used.

The sample was peripheral blood mononuclear cells (PBMCs), taken at new diagnosis, from a patient treated with antithyroid drugs. The sequence was collected from a woman in her late teens or twenties with Graves disease. V usage is TRBV9 and J usage is TRBJ2-5; either TRBD1 or TRBD2 may supply D (5 bases each). The CDR3 region has the DNA TGTGCCAGCAGCGTAGCGGGGTATGAGGGGGAGACCCAGTACTTC. This encodes CASSVAGYEGETQYF.